This TCR beta chain was sequenced in a study of shared clonotypes between healthy human individuals. TCRdb's copy holds only in-frame clones and misses some; the assay was immunoSEQ multiplex PCR. The sample lists 1.5 million to 2.5 million clones, about 95% occurring once. The CDR3 contains 16 residues. Trimming took 0 bases from V and 5 from J, leaving 11 bases between them. Germline CDR1 reads MDHEN; CDR2 reads SYDVKM. CD45RO-negative cells were positively selected for CCR7, leaving out terminally differentiated effector memory CD45RA+ cells. The sequencing sample was made of naive CD8+ T cells sorted from blood. The receptor comes from a man aged 18 to 35 in good health. V gene TRBV28 combines with J gene TRBJ1-6; no clear D. CDR3 DNA: TGTGCCAGCAGTTTATGGGGCAAGGAGCATAATTCACCCCTCCACTTT. Amino acid sequence: CASSLWGKEHNSPLHF.